This T cell receptor (beta chain) was sequenced during a study of T cells in Graves' hyperthyroidism and ophthalmopathy. This clonotype was counted ten times or more. A junction boundary mismatches the germline segment, possibly from a read error. 10 ml fresh peripheral blood yielded the PBMCs. What was amplified from RNA transcripts were TCR beta CDR3 regions. The TCR CDR3 first-round RT-PCR relied on the HTBI primer set. TCRdb itself ran the multiplex PCR reads through MiXCR, one entry per CDR3 protein. The data hold about 250,000 distinct CDR3 sequences, with roughly 22% observed a single time. The sequence came from a man aged 25-45 years with Graves' ophthalmopathy. The sample comprised blood.

The CDR3 coding sequence is TGTGCCAGCAGCCCCGGGACTATCCGGGACAGCAAAGATACGCAGTATTTT. Amino acids: CASSPGTIRDSKDTQYF. The rearrangement joins TRBV11-1 to TRBJ2-3; D tentatively reads TRBD1 or TRBD2 (7 bases each). There are 17 residues in the CDR3. The germline V gene has CDR1 SGHAT and CDR2 FQDESV (reference sequence).